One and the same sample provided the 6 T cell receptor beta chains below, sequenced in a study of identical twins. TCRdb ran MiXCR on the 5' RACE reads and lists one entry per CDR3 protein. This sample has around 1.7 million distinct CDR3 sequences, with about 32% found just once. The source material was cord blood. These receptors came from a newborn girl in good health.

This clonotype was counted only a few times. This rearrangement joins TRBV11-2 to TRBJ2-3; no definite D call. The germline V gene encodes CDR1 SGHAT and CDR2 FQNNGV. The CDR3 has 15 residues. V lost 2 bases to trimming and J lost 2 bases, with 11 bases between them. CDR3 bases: TGTGCCAGCAGCTTACGGACCGCCCCCACAGATACGCAGTATTTT. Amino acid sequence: CASSLRTAPTDTQYF.

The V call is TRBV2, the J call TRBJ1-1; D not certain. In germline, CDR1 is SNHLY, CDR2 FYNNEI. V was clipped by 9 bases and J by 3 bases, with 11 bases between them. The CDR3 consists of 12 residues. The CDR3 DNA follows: TGTGCCAGGGGTCGTAGGTACACTGAAGCTTTCTTT. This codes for CARGRRYTEAFF.

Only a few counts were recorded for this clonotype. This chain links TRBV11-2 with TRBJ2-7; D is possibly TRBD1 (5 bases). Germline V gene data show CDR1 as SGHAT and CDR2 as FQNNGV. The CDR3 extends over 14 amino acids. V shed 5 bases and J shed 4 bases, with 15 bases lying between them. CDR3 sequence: CASSAIFRDYEQYF. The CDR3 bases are TGTGCCAGCAGCGCCATCTTCAGGGATTACGAGCAGTACTTC. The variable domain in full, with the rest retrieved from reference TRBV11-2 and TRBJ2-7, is EAGVAQSPRYKIIEKRQSVAFWCNPISGHATLYWYQQILGQGPKLLIQFQNNGVVDDSQLPKDRFSAERLKGVDSTLKIQPAKLEDSAVYLCASSAIFRDYEQYFGPGTRLTVT.

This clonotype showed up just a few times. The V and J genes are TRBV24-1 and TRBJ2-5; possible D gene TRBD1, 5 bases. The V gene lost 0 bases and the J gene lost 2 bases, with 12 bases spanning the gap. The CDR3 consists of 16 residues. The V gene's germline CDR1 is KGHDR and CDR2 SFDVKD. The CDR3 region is CATSDLRADSQETQYF. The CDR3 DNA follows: TGTGCCACCAGTGATTTGCGGGCCGACAGTCAAGAGACCCAGTACTTC.

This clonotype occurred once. CDR3 loop: CAIPWEGAPGANVLTF. As DNA, the CDR3 is TGCGCCATCCCCTGGGAGGGGGCGCCTGGGGCCAACGTCCTGACTTTC. The chain joins TRBV5-1 to TRBJ2-6; the D gene could be TRBD1 or TRBD2 (7 bases each). The V end was cut by 9 bases, the J end by 2 bases, with 18 bases between. The germline CDR1 and CDR2 sequences are SGHRS and YFSETQ. This CDR3 is built from 16 residues.

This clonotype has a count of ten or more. CDR3 loop: CASSKVGTHEQYF. CDR3 DNA sequence: TGTGCCAGCAGCAAAGTTGGGACCCACGAGCAGTACTTC. J is TRBJ2-7 and V is TRBV7-9; D tentatively fits TRBD1 or TRBD2 (5 bases each). The CDR3 is 13 amino acids. V was trimmed by 5 bases and J by 5 bases, leaving 13 bases between them. CDR1 and CDR2 (germline): SEHNR, FQNEAQ (reference sequence).